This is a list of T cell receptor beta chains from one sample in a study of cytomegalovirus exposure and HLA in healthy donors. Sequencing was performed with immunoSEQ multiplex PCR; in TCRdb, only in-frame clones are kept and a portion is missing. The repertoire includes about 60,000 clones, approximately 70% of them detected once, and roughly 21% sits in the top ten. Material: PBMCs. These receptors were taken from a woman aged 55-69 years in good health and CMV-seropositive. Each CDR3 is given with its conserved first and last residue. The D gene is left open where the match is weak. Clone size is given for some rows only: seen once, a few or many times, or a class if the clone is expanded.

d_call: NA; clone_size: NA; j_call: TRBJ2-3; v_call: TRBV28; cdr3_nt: TGTGCCAGCAGTTTGCGGTCAGATACGCAGTATTTT; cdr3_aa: CASSLRSDTQYF
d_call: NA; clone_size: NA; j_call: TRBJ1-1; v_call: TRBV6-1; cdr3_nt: TGTGCCAGCAGTGAAGTCCTGGCAGCGGGCACTGAAGCTTTCTTT; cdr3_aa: CASSEVLAAGTEAFF
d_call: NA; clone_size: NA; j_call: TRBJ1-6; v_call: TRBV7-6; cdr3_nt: TGTGCCAGCAGCCCAGGAGTCACAGGGTTGGAGTCACCCCTCCACTTT; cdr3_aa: CASSPGVTGLESPLHF
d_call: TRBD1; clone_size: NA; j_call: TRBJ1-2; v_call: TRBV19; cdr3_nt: TGTGCCAGTAGCTCTATCGACAGGGCGGATGGCTACACCTTC; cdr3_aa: CASSSIDRADGYTF
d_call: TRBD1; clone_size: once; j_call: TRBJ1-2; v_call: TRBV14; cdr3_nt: TGTGCCAGCAGCCGGGACAGGGGGCAGTGGGGCTACACCTTC; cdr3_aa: CASSRDRGQWGYTF
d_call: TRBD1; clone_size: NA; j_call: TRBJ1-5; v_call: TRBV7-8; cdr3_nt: TGTGCCAGCAGCCCCAGGGGGCTGAGCAATCAGCCCCAGCATTTT; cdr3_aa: CASSPRGLSNQPQHF
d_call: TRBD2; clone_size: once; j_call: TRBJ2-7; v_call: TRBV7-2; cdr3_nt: TGTGCCAGCAGCCCTAGCGGGGGGCCCTACGAGCAGTACTTC; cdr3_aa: CASSPSGGPYEQYF
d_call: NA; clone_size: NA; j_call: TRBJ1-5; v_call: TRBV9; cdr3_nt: TGTGCCAGCAGGGACTTCCCGAAGCCCCAGCATTTT; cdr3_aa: CASRDFPKPQHF
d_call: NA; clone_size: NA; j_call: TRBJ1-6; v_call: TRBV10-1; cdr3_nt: TGCGCCAGCAGTGTCGAGGAGGATTCACCCCTCCACTTT; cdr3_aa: CASSVEEDSPLHF
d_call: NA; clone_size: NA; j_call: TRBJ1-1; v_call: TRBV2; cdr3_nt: TGTGCCAGCGGCACAGGTTTACGCACTGAAGCTTTCTTT; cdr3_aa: CASGTGLRTEAFF
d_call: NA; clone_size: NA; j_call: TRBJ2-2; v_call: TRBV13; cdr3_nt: TGTGCCAGCAGCGCAGCCCACCCACTACGGGGAGGGAACACCGGGGAGCTGTTTTTT; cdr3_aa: CASSAAHPLRGGNTGELFF
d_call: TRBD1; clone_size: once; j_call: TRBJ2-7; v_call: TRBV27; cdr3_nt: TGTGCCAGCAGTTTGGCCTTAGGCGACAGGGCCTACGAGCAGTACTTC; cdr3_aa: CASSLALGDRAYEQYF
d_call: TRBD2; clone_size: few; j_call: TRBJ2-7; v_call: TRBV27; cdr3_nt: TGTGCCAGCAGTCGCTCATGGGAGGGCCACTACGAGCAGTACTTC; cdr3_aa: CASSRSWEGHYEQYF
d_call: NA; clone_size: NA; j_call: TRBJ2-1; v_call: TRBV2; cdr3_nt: TGTGCCAGCAGTGAGTCGATCCTGGGCCCTCCGAATGAGCAGTTCTTC; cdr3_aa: CASSESILGPPNEQFF
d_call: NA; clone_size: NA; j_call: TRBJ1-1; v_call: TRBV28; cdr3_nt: TGTGCCAGCAGTGGCGGGACCGACACTGAAGCTTTCTTT; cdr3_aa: CASSGGTDTEAFF
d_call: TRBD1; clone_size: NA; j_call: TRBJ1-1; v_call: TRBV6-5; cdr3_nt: TGTGCCAGCAGTCAAGGGACAGCTCCGAACACTGAAGCTTTCTTT; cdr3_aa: CASSQGTAPNTEAFF
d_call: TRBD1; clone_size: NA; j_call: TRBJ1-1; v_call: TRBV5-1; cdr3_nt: TGCGCCAGCAGCTTCGAGACAGGGGGCCGGACTGAAGCTTTCTTT; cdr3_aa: CASSFETGGRTEAFF
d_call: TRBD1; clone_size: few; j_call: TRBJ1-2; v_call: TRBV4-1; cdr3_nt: TGCGCCAGCAGTCCCGGGGGGACAGGGGCTAACTATGGCTACACCTTC; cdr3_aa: CASSPGGTGANYGYTF
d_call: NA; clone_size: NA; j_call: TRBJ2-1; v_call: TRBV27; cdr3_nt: TGTGCCAGCAGTTCCCCACCGGGGGCGGGGGCCTACAATGAGCAGTTCTTC; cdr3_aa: CASSSPPGAGAYNEQFF
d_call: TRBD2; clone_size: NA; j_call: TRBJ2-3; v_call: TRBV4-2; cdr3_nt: TGTGCCAGCAGCCACGGAGTGGGACTAGCCGCGGGAGATACGCAGTATTTT; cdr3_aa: CASSHGVGLAAGDTQYF
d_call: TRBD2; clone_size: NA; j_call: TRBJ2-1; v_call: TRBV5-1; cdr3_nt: TGCGCCAGCAGCTTGGCGGTCGGGGGGGAAATGAATGAGCAGTTCTTC; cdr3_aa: CASSLAVGGEMNEQFF
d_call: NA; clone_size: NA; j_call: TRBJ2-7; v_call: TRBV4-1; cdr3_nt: TGCGCCAGCAGCAACTCAGGGGGGACCTACGAGCAGTACTTC; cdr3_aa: CASSNSGGTYEQYF
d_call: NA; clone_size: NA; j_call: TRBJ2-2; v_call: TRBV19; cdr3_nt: TGTGCCAGTAGTAGGCAGACCGGGGAGCTGTTTTTT; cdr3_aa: CASSRQTGELFF
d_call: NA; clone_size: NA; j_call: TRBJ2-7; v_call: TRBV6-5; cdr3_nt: TGTGCCAGCAGTTATGATGTAAGTCCGGCGGGCCACGAGCAGTACTTC; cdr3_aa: CASSYDVSPAGHEQYF
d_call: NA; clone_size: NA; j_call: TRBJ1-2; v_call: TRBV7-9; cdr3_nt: TGTGCCAGCAGCTCGAACTATGGCTACACCTTC; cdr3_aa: CASSSNYGYTF
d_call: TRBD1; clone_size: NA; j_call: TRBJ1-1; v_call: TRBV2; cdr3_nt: TGTGCCAGCAGACTCACAGGGGTATTGGACACTGAAGCTTTCTTT; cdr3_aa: CASRLTGVLDTEAFF
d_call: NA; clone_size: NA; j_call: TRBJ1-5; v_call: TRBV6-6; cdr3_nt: TGTGCCAGCAGTCGGGAGTTCAATCAGCCCCAGCATTTT; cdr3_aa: CASSREFNQPQHF
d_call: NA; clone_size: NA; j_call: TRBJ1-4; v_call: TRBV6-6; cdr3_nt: TGTGCCAGCAGCAATCGACCCGGCGGTGAAAAACTGTTTTTT; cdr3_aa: CASSNRPGGEKLFF
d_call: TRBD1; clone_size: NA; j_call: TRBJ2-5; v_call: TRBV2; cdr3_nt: TGTGCCAGCAAGACCGGGACAGGGGGAGAGACCCAGTACTTC; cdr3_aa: CASKTGTGGETQYF
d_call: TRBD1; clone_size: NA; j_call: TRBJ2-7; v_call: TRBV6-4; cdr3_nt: TGTGCCAGCAGGGGGGGACAGGGCGACTACGAGCAGTACTTC; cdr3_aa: CASRGGQGDYEQYF
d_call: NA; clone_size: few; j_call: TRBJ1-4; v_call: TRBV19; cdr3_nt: TGTGCCAGTTCGGGAGGGAGTGCAACTAATGAAAAACTGTTTTTT; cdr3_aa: CASSGGSATNEKLFF
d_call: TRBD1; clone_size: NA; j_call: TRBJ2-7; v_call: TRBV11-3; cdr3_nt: TGTGCCAGCAGCTTAATCTCGGGACAGCCCTACTTC; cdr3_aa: CASSLISGQPYF
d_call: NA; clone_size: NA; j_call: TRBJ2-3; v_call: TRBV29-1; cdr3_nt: TGCAGCGTCGACCAGGGTGAGGGCACAGATACGCAGTATTTT; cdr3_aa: CSVDQGEGTDTQYF
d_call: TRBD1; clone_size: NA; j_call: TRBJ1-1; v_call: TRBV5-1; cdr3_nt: TGCGCCAGCAGCTGGACAGGGGGCGGTGACACTGAAGCTTTCTTT; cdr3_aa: CASSWTGGGDTEAFF
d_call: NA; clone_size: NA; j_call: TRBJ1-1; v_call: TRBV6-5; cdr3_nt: TGTGCCAGCAGTTACTCGAGAGGTAGGGAAGCTTTCTTT; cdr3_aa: CASSYSRGREAFF
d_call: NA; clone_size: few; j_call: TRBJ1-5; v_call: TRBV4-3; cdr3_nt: TGCGCCAGCAGCCAAGACGGTAGCAATCAGCCCCAGCATTTT; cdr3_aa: CASSQDGSNQPQHF
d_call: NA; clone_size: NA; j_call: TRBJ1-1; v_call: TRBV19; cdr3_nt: TGTGCCAGTAGTAAGACAGGTAACACTGAAGCTTTCTTT; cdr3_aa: CASSKTGNTEAFF
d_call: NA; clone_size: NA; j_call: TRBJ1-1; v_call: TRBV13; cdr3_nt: TGTGCCAGCAGCTCAGCGGCAGCCAACACTGAAGCTTTCTTT; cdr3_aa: CASSSAAANTEAFF
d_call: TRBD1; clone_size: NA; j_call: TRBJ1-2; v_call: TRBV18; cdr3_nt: TGTGCCAGCTCACCTCCAGGGGGCGACTACTATGGCTACACCTTC; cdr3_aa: CASSPPGGDYYGYTF
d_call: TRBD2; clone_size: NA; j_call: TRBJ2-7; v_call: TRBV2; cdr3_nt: TGTGCCAGCAGTGGACTAGCGGGGGGGCCGAGAGAGCAGTACTTC; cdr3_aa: CASSGLAGGPREQYF
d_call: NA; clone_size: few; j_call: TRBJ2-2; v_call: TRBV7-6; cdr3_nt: TGTGCCAGCAGCTTAGCGGTCTCTTCCCAGGAGAACACCGGGGAGCTGTTTTTT; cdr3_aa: CASSLAVSSQENTGELFF
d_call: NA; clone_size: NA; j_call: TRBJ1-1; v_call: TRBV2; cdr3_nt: TGTGCCAGCAGTCTGCGGTGGAACACTGAAGCTTTCTTT; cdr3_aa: CASSLRWNTEAFF
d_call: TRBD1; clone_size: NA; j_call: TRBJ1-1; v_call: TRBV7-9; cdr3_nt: TGTGCCAGCAGCATACGGACAGGGGAGAACACTGAAGCTTTCTTT; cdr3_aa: CASSIRTGENTEAFF
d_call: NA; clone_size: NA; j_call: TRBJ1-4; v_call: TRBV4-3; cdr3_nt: TGCGCCAGCAGCCAACAGCCGGGAGGTGAAAAACTGTTTTTT; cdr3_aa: CASSQQPGGEKLFF
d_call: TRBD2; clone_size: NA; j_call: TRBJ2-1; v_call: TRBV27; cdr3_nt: TGTGCCAGCAGTTTATCGACTCTAGCGGGGGGGCCCTACAATGAGCAGTTCTTC; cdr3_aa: CASSLSTLAGGPYNEQFF